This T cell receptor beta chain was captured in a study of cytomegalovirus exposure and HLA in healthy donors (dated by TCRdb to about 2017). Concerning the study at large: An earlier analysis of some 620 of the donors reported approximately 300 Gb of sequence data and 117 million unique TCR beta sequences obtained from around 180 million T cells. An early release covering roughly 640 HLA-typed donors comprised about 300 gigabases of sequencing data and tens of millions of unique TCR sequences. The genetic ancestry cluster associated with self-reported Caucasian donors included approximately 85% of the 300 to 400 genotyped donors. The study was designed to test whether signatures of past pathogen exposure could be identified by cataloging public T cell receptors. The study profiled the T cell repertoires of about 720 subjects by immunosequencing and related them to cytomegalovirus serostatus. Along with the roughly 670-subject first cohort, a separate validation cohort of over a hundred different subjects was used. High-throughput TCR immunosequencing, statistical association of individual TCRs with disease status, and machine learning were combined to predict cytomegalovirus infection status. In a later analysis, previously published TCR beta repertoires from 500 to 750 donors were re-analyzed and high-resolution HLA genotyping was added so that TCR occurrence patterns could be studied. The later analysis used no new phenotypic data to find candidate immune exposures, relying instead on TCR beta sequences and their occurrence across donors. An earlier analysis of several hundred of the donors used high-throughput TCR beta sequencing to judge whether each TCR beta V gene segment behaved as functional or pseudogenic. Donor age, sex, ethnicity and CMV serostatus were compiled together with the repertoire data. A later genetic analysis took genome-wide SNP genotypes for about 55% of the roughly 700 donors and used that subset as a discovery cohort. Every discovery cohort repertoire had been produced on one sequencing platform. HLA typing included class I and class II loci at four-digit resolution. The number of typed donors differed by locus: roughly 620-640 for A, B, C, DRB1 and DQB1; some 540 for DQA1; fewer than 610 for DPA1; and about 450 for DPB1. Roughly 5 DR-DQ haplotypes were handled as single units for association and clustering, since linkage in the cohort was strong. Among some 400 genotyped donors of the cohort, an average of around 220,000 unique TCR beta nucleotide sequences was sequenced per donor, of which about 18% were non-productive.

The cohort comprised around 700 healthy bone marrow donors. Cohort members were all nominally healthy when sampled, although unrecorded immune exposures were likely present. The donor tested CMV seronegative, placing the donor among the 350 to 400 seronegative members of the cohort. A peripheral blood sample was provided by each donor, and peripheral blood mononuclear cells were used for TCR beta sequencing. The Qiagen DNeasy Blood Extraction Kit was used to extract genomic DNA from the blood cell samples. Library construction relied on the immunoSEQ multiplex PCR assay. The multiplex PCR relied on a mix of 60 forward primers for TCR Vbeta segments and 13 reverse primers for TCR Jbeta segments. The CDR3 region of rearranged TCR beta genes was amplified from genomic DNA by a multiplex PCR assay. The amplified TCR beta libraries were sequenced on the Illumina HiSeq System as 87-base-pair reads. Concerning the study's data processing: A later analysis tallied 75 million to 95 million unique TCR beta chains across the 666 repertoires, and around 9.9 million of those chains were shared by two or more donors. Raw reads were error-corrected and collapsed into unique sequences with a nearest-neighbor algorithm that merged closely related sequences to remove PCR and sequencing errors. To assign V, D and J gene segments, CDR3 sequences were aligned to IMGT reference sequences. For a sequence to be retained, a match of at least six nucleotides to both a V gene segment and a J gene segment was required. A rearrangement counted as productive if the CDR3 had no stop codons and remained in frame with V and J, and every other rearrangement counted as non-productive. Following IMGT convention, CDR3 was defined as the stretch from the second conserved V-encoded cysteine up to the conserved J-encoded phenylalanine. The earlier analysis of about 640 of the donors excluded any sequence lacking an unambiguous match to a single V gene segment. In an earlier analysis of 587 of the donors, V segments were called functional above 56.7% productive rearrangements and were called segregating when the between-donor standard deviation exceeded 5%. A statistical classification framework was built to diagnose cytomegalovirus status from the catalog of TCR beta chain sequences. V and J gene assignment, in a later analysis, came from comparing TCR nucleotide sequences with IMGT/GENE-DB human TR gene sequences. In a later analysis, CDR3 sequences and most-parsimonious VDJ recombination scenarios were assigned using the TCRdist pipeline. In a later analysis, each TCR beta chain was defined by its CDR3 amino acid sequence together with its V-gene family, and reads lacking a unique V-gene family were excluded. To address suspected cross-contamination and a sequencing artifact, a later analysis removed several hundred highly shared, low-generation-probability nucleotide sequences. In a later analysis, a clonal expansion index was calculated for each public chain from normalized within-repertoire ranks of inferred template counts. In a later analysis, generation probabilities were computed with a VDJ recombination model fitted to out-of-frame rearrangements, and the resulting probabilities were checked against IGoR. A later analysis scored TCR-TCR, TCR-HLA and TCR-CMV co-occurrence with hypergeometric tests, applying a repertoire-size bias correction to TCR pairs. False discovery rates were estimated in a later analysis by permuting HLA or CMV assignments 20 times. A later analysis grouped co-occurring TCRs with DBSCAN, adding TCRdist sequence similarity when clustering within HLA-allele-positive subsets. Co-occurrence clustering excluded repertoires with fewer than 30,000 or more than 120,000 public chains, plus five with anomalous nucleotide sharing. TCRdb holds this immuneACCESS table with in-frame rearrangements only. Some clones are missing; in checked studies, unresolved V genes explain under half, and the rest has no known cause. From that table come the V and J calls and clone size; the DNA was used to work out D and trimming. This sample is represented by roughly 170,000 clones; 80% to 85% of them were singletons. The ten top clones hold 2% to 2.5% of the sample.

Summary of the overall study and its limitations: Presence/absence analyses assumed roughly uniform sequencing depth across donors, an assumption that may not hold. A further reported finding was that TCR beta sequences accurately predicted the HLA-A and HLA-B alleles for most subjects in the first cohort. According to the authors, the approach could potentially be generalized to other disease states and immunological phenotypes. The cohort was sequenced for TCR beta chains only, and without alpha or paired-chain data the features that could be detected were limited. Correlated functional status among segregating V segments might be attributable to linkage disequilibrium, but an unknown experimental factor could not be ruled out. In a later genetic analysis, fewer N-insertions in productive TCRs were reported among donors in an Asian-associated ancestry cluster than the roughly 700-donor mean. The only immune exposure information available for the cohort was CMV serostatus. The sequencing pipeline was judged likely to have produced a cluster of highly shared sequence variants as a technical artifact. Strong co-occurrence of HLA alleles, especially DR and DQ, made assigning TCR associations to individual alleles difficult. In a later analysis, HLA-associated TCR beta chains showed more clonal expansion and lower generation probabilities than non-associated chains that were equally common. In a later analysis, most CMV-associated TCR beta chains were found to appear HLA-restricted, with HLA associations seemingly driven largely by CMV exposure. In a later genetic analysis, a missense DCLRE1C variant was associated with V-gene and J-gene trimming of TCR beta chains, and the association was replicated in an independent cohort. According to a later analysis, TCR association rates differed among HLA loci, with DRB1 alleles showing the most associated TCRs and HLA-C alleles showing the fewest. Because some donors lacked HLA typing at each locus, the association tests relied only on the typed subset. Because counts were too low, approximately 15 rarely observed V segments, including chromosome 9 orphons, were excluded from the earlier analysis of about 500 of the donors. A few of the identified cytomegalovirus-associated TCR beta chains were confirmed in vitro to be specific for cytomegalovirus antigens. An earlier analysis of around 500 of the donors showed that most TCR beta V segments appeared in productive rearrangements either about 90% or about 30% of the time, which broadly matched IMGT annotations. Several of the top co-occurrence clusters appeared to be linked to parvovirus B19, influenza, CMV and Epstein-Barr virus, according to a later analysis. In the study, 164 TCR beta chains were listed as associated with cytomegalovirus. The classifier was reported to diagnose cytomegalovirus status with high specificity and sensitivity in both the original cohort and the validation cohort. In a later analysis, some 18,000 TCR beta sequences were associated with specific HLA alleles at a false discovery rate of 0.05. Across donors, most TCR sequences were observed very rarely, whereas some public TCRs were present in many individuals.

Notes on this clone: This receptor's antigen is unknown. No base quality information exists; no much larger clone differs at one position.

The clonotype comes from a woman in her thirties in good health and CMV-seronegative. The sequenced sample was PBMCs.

The CDR3 here reads CASSPGASTGELFF. In nucleotide form, the sequence is TGTGCCAGCAGTCCCGGAGCTTCCACCGGGGAGCTGTTTTTT. In this chain, TRBV14 is recombined with TRBJ2-2, with the D gene not confidently named. Trimming costs V 6 bases and J 4 bases, and their ends lie 12 bases apart. The CDR3 holds 14 amino acids from the cysteine to the phenylalanine. The only DNA kept is the CDR3, 42 bases in frame from the first base. The CDR1 and CDR2 encoded by the germline V gene are SGHDN and FVKESK.